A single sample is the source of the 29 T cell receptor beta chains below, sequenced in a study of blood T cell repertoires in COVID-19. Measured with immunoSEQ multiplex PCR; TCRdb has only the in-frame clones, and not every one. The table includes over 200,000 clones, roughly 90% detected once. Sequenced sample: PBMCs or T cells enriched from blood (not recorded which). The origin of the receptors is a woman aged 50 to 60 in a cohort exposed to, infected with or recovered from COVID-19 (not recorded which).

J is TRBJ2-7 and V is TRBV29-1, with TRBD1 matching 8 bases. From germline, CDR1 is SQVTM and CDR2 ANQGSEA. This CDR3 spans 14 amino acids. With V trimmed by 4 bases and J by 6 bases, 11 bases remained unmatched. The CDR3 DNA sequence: TGCAGCGTTGCCCCAGGAACAGGGGGGCGCGAGCAGTACTTC. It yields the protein CSVAPGTGGREQYF.

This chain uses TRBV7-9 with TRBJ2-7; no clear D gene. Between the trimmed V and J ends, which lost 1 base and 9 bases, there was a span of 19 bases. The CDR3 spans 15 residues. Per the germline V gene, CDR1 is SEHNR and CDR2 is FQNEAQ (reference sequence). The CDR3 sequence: CASSLGGQRIYVQYF. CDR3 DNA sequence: TGTGCCAGCAGCTTAGGTGGGCAACGTATATATGTGCAGTACTTC.

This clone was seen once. CDR3 sequence (DNA): TGCGCCAGCAGCTACGGACTAGCGGGGGGGAATCCCCAAGAGACCCAGTACTTC. Its protein product is CASSYGLAGGNPQETQYF. This chain connects TRBV5-1 to TRBJ2-5; 15 bases match TRBD2. Trimming cost V 3 bases and J 1 base; bases outside gene matches: 7. There are 18 residues in the CDR3. Germline CDR1 reads SGHRS; CDR2 reads YFSETQ.

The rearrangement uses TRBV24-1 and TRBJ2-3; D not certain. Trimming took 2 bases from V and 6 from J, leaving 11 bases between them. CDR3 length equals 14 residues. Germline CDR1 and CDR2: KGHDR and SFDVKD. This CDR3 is CATSDSLVGDTQYF. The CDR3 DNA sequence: TGTGCCACCAGTGATTCCCTGGTCGGGGATACGCAGTATTTT.

The CDR3 is CASSPQGRPGELFF. CDR3 DNA: TGTGCCAGCAGTCCCCAGGGGCGTCCCGGGGAGCTGTTTTTT. V usage is TRBV6-6 and J usage is TRBJ2-2, with a possible D match to TRBD1 (6 bases). With 5 bases removed from V and 6 bases from J, the gap between germline ends came to 13 bases. Germline CDR1 is MNHNY and CDR2 is SVGAGI (reference sequence). CDR3 length: 14 amino acids.

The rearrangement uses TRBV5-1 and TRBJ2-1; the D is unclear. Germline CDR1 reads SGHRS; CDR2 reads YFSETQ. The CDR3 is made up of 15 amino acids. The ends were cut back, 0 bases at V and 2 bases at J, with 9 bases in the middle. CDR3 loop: CASSLGGPPYNEQFF. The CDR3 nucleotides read TGCGCCAGCAGCTTGGGTGGGCCCCCCTACAATGAGCAGTTCTTC.

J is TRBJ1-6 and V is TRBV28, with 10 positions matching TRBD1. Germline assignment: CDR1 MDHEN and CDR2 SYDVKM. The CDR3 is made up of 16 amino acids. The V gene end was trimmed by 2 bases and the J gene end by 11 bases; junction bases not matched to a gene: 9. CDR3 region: CASSLGTGEVKPPLHF. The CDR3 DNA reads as TGTGCCAGCAGTTTAGGGACAGGGGAGGTTAAACCACCCCTCCACTTT.

The CDR3 DNA is TGTGCCTGGGGACGGGGCTATGGCTACACCTTC. Residues: CAWGRGYGYTF. The chain joins TRBV30 to TRBJ1-2; D gene ambiguous. Germline loops: CDR1 GTSNPN, CDR2 SVGIG (reference sequence). Trimming removed 5 bases from V and 4 bases from J, with 8 bases in between. CDR3 length equals 11 residues.

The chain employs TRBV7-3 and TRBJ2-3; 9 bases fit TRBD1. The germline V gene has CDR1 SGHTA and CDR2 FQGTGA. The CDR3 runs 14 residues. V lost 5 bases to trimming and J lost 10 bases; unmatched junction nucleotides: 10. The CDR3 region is CASSPNPGQGAQYF. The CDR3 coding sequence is TGTGCCAGCAGCCCGAACCCGGGACAGGGAGCGCAGTATTTT.

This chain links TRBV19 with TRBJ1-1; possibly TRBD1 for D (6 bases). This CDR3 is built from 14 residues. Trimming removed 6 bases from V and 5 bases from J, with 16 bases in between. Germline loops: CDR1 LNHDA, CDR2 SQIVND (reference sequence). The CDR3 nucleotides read TGTGCCAGTAGACCCACAGGGATGCGGACTGAAGCTTTCTTT. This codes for CASRPTGMRTEAFF.

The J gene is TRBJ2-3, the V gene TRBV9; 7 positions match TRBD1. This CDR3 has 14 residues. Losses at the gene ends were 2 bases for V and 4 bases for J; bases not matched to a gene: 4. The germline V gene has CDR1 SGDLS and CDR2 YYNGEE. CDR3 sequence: CASSVLQGPDTQYF. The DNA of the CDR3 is TGTGCCAGCAGCGTCTTACAGGGGCCAGATACGCAGTATTTT. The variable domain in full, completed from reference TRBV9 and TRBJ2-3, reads DSGVTQTPKHLITATGQRVTLRCSPRSGDLSVYWYQQSLDQGLQFLIQYYNGEERAKGNILERFSAQQFPDLHSELNLSSLELGDSALYFCASSVLQGPDTQYFGPGTRLTVL.

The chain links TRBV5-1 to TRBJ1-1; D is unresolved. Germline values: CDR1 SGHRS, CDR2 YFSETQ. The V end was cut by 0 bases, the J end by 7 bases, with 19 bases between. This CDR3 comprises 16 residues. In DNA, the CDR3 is TGCGCCAGCAGCTTGGGCCAAGGAACCTTCGAGGTTGAAGCTTTCTTT. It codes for CASSLGQGTFEVEAFF.

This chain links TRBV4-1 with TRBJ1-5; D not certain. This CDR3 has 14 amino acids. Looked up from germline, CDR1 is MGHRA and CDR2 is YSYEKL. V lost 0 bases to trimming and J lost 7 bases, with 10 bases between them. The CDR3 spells CASSQDRSLQPQHF. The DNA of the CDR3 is TGCGCCAGCAGCCAAGATCGGAGTTTGCAGCCCCAGCATTTT.

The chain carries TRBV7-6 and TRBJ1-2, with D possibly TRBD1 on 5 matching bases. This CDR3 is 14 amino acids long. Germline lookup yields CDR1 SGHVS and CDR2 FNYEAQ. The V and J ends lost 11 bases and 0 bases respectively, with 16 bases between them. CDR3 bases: TGTGCCGTGTACAACAGGCGATCTAACTATGGCTACACCTTC. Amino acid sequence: CAVYNRRSNYGYTF.

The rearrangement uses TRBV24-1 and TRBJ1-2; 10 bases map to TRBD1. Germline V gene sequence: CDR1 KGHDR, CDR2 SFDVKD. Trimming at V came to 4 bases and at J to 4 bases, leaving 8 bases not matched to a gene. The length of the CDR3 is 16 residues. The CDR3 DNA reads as TGTGCCACCAGTGAGCCCGGACAGGGGGTCATCTATGGCTACACCTTC. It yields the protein CATSEPGQGVIYGYTF.

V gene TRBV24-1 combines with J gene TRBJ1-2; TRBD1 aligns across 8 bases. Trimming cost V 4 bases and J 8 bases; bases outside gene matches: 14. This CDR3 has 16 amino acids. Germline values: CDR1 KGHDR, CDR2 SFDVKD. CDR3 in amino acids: CATSDPSWQGAAGYTF. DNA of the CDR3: TGTGCCACCAGTGACCCTAGCTGGCAGGGGGCGGCGGGCTACACCTTC.

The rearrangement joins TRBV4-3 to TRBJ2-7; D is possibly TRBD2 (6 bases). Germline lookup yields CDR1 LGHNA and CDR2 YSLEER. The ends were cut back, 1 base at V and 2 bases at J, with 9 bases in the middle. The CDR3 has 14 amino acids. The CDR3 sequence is CASSQVAGPYEQYF. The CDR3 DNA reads TGCGCCAGCAGCCAAGTTGCGGGGCCCTACGAGCAGTACTTC.

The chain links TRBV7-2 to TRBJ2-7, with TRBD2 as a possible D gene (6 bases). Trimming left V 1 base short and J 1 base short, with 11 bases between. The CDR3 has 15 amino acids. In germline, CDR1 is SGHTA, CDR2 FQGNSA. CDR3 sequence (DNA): TGTGCCAGCAGCTTAGTAGGGGAGGAATCCTACGAGCAGTACTTC. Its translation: CASSLVGEESYEQYF.

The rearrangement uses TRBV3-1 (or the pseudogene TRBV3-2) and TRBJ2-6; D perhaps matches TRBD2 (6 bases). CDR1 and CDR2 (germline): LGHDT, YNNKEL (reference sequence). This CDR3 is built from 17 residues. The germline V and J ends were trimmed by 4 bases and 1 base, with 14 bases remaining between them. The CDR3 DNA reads TGTGCCAGCAGCCCTCATAGGGCGGGGTCTGGGGCCAACGTCCTGACTTTC. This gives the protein CASSPHRAGSGANVLTF.

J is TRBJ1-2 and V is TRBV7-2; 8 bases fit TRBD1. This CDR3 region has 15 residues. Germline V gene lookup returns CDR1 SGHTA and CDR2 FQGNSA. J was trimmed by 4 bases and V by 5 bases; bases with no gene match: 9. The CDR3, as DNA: TGTGCCAGCAGCCTGGGACAGGCGCCACTCTATGGCTACACCTTC. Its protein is CASSLGQAPLYGYTF.

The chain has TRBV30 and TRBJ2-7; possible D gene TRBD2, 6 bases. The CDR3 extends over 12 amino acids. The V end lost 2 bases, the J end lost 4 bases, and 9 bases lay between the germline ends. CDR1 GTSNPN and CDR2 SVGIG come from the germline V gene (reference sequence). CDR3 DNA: TGTGCCTGGAGTATCGGGGGTTACGAGCAGTACTTC. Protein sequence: CAWSIGGYEQYF.

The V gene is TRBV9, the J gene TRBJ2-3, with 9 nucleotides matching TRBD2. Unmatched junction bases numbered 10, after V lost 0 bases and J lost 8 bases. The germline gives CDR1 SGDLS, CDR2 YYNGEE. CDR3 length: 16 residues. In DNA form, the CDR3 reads TGTGCCAGCAGCGTAGATGGTCGGACTAGCGATGGTACGCAGTATTTT. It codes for CASSVDGRTSDGTQYF.

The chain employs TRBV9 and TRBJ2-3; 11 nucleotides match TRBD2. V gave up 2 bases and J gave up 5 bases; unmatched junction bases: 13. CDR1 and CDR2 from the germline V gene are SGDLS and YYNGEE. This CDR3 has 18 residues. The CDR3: CASSVSGGASMIKDTQYF. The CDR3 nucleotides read TGTGCCAGCAGCGTTAGCGGGGGGGCCAGTATGATAAAAGATACGCAGTATTTT.

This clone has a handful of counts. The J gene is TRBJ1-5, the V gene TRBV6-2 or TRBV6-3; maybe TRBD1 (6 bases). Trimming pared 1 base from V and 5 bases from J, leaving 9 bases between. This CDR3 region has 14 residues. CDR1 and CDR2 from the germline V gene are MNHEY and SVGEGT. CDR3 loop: CASSYWGGDQPQHF. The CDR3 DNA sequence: TGTGCCAGCAGTTACTGGGGGGGCGATCAGCCCCAGCATTTT.

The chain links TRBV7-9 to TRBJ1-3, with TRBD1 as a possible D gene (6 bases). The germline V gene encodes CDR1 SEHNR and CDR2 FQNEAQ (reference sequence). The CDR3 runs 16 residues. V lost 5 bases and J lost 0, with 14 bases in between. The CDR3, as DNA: TGTGCCAGCAGCGTCCTGGGACAAGACTCTGGAAACACCATATATTTT. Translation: CASSVLGQDSGNTIYF. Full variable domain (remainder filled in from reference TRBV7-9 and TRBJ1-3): DTGVSQNPRHKITKRGQNVTFRCDPISEHNRLYWYRQTLGQGPEFLTYFQNEAQLEKSRLLSDRFSAERPKGSFSTLEIQRTEQGDSAMYLCASSVLGQDSGNTIYFGEGSWLTVV.

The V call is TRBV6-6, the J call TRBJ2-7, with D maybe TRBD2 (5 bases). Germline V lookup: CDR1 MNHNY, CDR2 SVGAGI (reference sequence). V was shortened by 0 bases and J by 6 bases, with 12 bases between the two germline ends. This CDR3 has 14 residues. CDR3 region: CASSYSQTRGEQYF. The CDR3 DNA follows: TGTGCCAGCAGTTACTCTCAGACTCGGGGCGAGCAGTACTTC.

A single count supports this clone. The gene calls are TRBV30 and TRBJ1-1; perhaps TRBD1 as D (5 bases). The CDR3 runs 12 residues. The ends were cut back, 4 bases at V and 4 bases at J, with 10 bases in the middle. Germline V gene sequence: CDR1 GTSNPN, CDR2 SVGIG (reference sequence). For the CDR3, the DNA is TGTGCCTGGACCAGGGATTCCACTGAAGCTTTCTTT. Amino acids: CAWTRDSTEAFF.

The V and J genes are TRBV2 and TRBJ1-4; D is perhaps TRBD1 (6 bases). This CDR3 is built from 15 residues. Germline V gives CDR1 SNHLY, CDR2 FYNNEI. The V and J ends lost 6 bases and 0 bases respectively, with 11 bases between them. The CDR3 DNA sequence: TGTGCCAGCAGCGCCAGGGGTACAACTAATGAAAAACTGTTTTTT. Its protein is CASSARGTTNEKLFF.

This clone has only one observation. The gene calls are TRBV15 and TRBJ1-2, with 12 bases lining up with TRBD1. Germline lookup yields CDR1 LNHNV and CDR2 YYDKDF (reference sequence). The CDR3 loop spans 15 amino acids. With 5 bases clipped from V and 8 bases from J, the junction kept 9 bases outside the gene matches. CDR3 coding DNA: TGTGCCACCAGCGTAGGGGGACAGGGGGCGATGGGCTACACCTTC. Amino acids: CATSVGGQGAMGYTF.